This T cell receptor beta chain was profiled in a study of CD8 T cells in ankylosing spondylitis. Study-wide results and caveats: Characteristic, it appeared, of ankylosing spondylitis blood was a TCR beta motif of about eight highly homologous variants. Enrichment of disease-linked clones was reportedly significant in matched ankylosing spondylitis synovial fluid.

This clonotype turned up a few times. Antigen: not known. One entry per CDR3 protein, called by TCRdb with MiXCR from the 5' RACE reads. The table has 300,000 to 350,000 distinct CDR3 sequences, less than 25% seen once; the top ten hold roughly 3.6%. CDR3 length: 11 residues. CDR1 and CDR2 (germline): DFQATT, SNEGSKA (reference sequence). V was trimmed by 3 bases and J by 3 bases, leaving 6 bases between them. The sequencing input was blood, either unsorted or a sorted T cell fraction (not recorded which). The sequence was collected from a female donor with ankylosing spondylitis or in good health (not recorded which). This sequence joins TRBV20-1 and TRBJ2-7; D ambiguous. CDR3: CSASINYEQYF. CDR3 in DNA: TGCAGTGCTAGCATAAACTACGAGCAGTACTTC.